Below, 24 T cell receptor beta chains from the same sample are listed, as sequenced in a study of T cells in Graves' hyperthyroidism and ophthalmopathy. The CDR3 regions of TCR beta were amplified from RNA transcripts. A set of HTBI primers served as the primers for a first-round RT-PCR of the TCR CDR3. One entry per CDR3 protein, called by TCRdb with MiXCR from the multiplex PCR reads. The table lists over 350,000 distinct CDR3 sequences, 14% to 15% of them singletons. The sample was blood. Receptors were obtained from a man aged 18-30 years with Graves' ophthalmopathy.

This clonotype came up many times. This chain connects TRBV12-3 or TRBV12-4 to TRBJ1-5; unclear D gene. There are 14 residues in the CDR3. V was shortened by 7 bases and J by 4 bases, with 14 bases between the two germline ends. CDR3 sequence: CASNDMNGNQPQHF. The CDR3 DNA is TGTGCCAGCAACGACATGAACGGGAATCAGCCCCAGCATTTT.

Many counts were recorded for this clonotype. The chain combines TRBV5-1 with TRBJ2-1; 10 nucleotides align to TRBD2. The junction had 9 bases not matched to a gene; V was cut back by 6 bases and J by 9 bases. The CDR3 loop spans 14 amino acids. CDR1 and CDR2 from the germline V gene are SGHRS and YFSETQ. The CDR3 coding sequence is TGCGCCAGCAACCCCGGGACTAGCGTGGCTGAGCAGTTCTTC. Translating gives CASNPGTSVAEQFF.

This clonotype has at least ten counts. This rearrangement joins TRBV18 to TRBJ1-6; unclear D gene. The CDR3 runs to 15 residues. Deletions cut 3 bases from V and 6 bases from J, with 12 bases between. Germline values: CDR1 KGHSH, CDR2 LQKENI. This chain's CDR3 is CASSPPGGFNSPLHF. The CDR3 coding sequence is TGTGCCAGCTCACCCCCGGGAGGCTTTAATTCACCCCTCCACTTT.

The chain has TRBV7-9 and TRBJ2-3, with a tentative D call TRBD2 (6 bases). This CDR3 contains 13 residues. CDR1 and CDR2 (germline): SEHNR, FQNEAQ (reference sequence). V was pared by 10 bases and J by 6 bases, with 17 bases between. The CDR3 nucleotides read TGTGCCACCGGCAGGGCGGGAAGGGATACGCAGTATTTT. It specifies CATGRAGRDTQYF.

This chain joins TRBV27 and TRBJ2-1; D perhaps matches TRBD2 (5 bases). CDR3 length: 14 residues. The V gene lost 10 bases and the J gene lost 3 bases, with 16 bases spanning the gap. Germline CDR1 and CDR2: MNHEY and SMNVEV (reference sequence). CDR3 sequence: CATQVRELYNEQFF. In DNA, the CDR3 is TGTGCCACCCAGGTTAGGGAGCTCTACAATGAGCAGTTCTTC.

The CDR3 DNA follows: TGTGCCAGCAGTGGCGAGGGGCCCGTACTATGGGGCTACACCTTC. It is translated as CASSGEGPVLWGYTF. This rearrangement joins TRBV6-1 to TRBJ1-2; tentative D call: TRBD1 (5 bases). This CDR3 is built from 15 residues. Germline loops: CDR1 MNHNS, CDR2 SASEGT. V lost 4 bases, J lost 8 bases, and 20 bases lay in between.

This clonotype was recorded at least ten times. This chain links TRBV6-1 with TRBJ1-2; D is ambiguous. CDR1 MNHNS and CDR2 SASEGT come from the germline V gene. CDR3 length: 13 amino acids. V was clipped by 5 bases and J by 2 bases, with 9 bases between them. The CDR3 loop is CASSFTENYGYTF. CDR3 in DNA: TGTGCCAGCAGTTTCACAGAGAACTATGGCTACACCTTC.

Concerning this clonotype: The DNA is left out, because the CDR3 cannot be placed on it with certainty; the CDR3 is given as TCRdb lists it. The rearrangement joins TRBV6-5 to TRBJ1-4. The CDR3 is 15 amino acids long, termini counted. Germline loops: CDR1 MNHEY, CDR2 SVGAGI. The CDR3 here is CASSYWAGGNEKLLF.

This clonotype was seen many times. The CDR3, as DNA: TGCAGTGCTGGATCCTCCAGGGACACGTACGAGCAGTACTTC. This translates into CSAGSSRDTYEQYF. V gene TRBV20-1 combines with J gene TRBJ2-7, with D perhaps matching TRBD1 (6 bases). The CDR3 is 14 amino acids. Germline CDR1 reads DFQATT; CDR2 reads SNEGSKA (reference sequence). V gave up 5 bases and J gave up 4 bases, with 18 bases separating them.

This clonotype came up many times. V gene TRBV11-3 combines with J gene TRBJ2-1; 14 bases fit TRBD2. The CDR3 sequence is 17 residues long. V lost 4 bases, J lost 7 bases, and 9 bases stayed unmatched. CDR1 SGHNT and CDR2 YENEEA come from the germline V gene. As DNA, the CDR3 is TGTGCCAGCAGCTCGCCTCGGGGACTAGCGGGAGAGAATGAGCAGTTCTTC. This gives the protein CASSSPRGLAGENEQFF.

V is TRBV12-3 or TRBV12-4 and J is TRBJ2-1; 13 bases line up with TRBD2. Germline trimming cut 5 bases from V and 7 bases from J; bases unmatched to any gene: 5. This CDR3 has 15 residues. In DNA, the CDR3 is TGTGCCAGCAGTGTACTAGCGGGAGGGCCAAATGAGCAGTTCTTC. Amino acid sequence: CASSVLAGGPNEQFF.

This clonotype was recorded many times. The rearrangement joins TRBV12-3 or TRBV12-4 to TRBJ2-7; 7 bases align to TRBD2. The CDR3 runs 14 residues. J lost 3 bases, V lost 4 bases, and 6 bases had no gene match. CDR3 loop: CASSSRGLRYEQYF. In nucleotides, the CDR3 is TGTGCCAGCAGTTCGAGGGGACTACGCTACGAGCAGTACTTC.

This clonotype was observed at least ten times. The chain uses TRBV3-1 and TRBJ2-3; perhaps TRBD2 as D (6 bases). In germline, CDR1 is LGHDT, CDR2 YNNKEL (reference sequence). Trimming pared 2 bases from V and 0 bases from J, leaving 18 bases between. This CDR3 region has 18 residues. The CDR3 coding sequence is TGTGCCAGCAGCCAATACCCGGACTGGGGGACTAGCACAGATACGCAGTATTTT. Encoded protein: CASSQYPDWGTSTDTQYF.

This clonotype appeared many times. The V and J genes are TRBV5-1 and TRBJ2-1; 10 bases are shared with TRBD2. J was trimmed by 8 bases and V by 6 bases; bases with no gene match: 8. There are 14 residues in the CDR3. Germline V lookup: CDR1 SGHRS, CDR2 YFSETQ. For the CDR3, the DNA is TGCGCCAGCAATCCCCTAGCGGGAGTACATGAGCAGTTCTTC. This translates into CASNPLAGVHEQFF.

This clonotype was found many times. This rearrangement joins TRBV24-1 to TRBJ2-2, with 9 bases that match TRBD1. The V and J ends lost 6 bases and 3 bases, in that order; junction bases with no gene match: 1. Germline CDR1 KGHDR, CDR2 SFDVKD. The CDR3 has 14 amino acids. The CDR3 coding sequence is TGTGCCACCAGTAGGGACAGGGACACCGGGGAGCTGTTTTTT. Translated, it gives CATSRDRDTGELFF.

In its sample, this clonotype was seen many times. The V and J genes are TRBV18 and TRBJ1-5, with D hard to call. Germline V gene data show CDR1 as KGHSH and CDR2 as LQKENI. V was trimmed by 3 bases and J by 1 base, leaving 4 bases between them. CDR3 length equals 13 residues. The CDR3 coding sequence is TGTGCCAGCTCACCTATCAGCAATCAGCCCCAGCATTTT. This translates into CASSPISNQPQHF.

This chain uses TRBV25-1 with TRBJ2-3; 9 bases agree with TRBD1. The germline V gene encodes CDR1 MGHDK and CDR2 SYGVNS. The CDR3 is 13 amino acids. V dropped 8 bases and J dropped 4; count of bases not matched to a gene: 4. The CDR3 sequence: CASRDRAADTQYF. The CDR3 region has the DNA TGTGCCAGCCGGGACAGGGCGGCAGATACGCAGTATTTT.

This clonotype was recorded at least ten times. CDR3 region: CSASGGISVRFF. The CDR3 bases are TGCAGTGCTTCGGGCGGGATTTCGGTTCGGTTCTTC. The chain couples TRBV20-1 to TRBJ2-1; D is perhaps TRBD2 (6 bases). The CDR3 has 12 residues. Germline V gene sequence: CDR1 DFQATT, CDR2 SNEGSKA (reference sequence). V dropped 5 bases and J dropped 15 bases, with 20 bases sitting between them.

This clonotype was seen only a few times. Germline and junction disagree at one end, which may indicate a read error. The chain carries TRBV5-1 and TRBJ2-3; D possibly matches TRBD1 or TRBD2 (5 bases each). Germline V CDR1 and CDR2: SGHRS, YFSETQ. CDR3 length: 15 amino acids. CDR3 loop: CASSQSGKSTGTQYF. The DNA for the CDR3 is TGCGCCAGCAGCCAAAGCGGAAAAAGCACAGGTACGCAGTATTTT.

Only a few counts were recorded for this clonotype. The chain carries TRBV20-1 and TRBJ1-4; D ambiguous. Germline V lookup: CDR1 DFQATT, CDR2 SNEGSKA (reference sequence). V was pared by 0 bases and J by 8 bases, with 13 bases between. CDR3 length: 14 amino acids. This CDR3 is CSARDRSVGEKLFF. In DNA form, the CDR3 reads TGCAGTGCTAGAGATCGATCGGTTGGGGAAAAACTGTTTTTT.

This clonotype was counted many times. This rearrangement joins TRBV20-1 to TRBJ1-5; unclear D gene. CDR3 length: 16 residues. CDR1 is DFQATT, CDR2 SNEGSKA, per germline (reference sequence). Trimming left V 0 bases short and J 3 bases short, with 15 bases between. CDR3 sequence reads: CSARDLAIGDNQPQHF. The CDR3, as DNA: TGCAGTGCTAGAGACCTTGCCATTGGGGACAATCAGCCCCAGCATTTT.

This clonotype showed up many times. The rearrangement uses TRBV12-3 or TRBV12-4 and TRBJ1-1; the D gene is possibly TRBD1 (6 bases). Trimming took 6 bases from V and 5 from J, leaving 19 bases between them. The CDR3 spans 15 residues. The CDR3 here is CASRNLLGGITEAFF. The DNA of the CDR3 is TGTGCCAGCAGGAACCTTCTAGGGGGGATAACTGAAGCTTTCTTT.

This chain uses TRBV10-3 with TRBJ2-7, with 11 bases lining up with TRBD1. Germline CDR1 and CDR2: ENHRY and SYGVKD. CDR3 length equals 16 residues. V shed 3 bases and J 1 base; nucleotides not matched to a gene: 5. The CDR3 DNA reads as TGTGCCATCAGTGACTCGGACAGGGGGCCTTCCTACGAGCAGTACTTC. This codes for CAISDSDRGPSYEQYF.

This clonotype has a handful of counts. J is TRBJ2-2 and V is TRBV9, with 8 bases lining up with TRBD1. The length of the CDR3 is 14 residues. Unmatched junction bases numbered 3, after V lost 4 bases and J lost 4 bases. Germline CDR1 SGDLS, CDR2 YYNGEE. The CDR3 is CASSPTGVTGELFF. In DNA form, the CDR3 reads TGTGCCAGCAGCCCGACAGGGGTCACCGGGGAGCTGTTTTTT. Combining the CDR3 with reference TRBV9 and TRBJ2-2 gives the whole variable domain DSGVTQTPKHLITATGQRVTLRCSPRSGDLSVYWYQQSLDQGLQFLIQYYNGEERAKGNILERFSAQQFPDLHSELNLSSLELGDSALYFCASSPTGVTGELFFGEGSRLTVL.